This T cell receptor beta chain emerged from a study of blood T cell repertoires in COVID-19 (TCRdb year 2020). Notes on the research overall: Collaborator samples came from the United States, Italy and Spain and covered acute and convalescent phases of COVID-19. The material from the prospective study consisted of cDNA or gDNA derived from T cells, B-cell-depleted T cells, or PBMCs. Subjects who had been exposed to COVID-19, were actively infected with it, or had recovered from it provided the deeply sampled blood TCRbeta repertoires that made up the dataset. The repertoires were made available in a free public database intended to serve as a resource for research on the immune response to SARS-CoV-2. The samples were drawn from the first 160 participants of the ongoing ImmuneRACE study and from 1,254 subjects provided by 6 global collaborators. Nearly every sample came with metadata listing a de-identified subject ID, COVID-19 status, age in years and sex. HLA class I and class II types, where available, came from metadata supplied by the sample provider rather than from assay-based typing.

Overall study results and their limits: Clinical and demographic metadata were provided uncurated, with the amount varying by source and participant.

One collaborating source in Seattle enrolled patients during active infection and followed them longitudinally through the course of disease. Whole blood was collected in K2EDTA tubes by collaborating institutions according to the institutions' own protocols. For TCRbeta analysis, collaborators shipped samples in one of three forms: frozen whole blood, isolated PBMCs, or DNA extracted from either of those sample types. TCRbeta CDR3 regions were amplified from genomic DNA using the immunoSEQ Assay, a bias-controlled multiplex PCR. On the study's bioinformatics: The number of nucleated cells in each sample was estimated from the amplification of reference gene primers within the assay. To quantify the absolute abundance of each unique TCRbeta CDR3 rearrangement, sequence reads were collapsed and filtered. For each sample, productive Simpson clonality was calculated as the square root of Simpson's diversity index over productive rearrangements. What TCRdb holds here is the immuneACCESS table cut down to in-frame rearrangements. Part of the clones is not present; checked against another copy, under half of the missing clones reflect an unresolved V gene, and the others are unexplained. The DNA was the basis for D and trimming; V, J and clone size are from that table. This sample comprises around 400,000 clones, more than 70% of them detected only once. The ten largest clones take up about 2% of the sample.

From cysteine to phenylalanine, the CDR3 is 15 amino acids long. Of all the DNA, just the CDR3 is kept, 45 bases in frame from base 1. V loses 4 bases, J loses 2 bases, and the germline ends lie 14 bases apart. As encoded in the germline V gene (reference sequence), CDR1 is SGHKS while CDR2 is YYEKEE. Note on this clone: No antigen is known for it. Base qualities were left out, and no much larger clone turns up one base away.

This receptor was obtained from a woman in her sixties with COVID-19, enrolled during active disease. This receptor chain uses TRBV5-5 and TRBJ2-3, with no D gene named confidently. The source material was peripheral blood. The DNA sequence reads TGTGCCAGCAGCCCCCTGCGCGGAGTCACAGATACGCAGTATTTT. It encodes CASSPLRGVTDTQYF.